Sequencing of this T cell receptor beta chain was carried out in a study of human T cells and chemical hapten exposure. The CDR3 has 17 amino acids. The V gene lost 0 bases and the J gene lost 0 bases, with 12 bases spanning the gap. CDR1 and CDR2 from the germline V gene are LGHNA and YSLEER. MiXCR, run by TCRdb on the RACE reads, gives a single entry per CDR3 protein. The data show roughly 40,000 distinct CDR3 sequences, about 10% seen once. Time point of the sample: pre-sensitization, week 0. The treatment was: therapeutic diphenylcyclopropenone sensitization with weekly scalp DPC. This clonotype was obtained from a man between 25 and 39 years old with alopecia areata. Some clones in this sample may be carry-over from other donors' samples. Sequenced material: whole blood, taken in connection with sensitization to the hapten diphenylcyclopropenone (DPC). The chain combines TRBV4-3 with TRBJ1-3, with a possible D match to TRBD1 (6 bases). DNA for the CDR3: TGCGCCAGCAGCCAAGACACAGGGAGTAGCTCTGGAAACACCATATATTTT. This sequence encodes CASSQDTGSSSGNTIYF.